The 22 T cell receptor beta chains given below trace back to one sample, sequenced in a study of cytomegalovirus exposure and HLA in healthy donors. It was with 60 Vbeta and 13 Jbeta primers that the PCR ran. Libraries were prepared by immunoSEQ multiplex PCR; TCRdb keeps only in-frame clonotypes and omits some of them. The sample holds approximately 190,000 clones; roughly 90% are singletons and the top ten take around 0.99%. The source material was PBMCs. Receptors were obtained from a boy between 2 and 15 years old in good health and CMV-seronegative.

The rearrangement links TRBV6-6 to TRBJ1-4; D is possibly TRBD1 (6 bases). The CDR3 is 15 residues long. Between the trimmed V and J ends, which lost 5 bases and 0 bases, there was a span of 10 bases. CDR1 MNHNY and CDR2 SVGAGI come from the germline V gene (reference sequence). In DNA form, the CDR3 reads TGTGCCAGCAGTGTGACAGGTCCAACTAATGAAAAACTGTTTTTT. This sequence encodes CASSVTGPTNEKLFF.

The chain employs TRBV5-1 and TRBJ2-1, with a possible D match to TRBD2 (6 bases). V was shortened by 1 base and J by 8 bases, with 13 bases between the two germline ends. Per the germline V gene, CDR1 is SGHRS and CDR2 is YFSETQ. CDR3 length equals 14 residues. Here the CDR3 DNA reads TGCGCCAGCAGCTTGTATCCTGGGGGGTATGAGCAGTTCTTC. This sequence encodes CASSLYPGGYEQFF. The entire variable domain, with the rest obtained from reference TRBV5-1 and TRBJ2-1, is as follows: KAGVTQTPRYLIKTRGQQVTLSCSPISGHRSVSWYQQTPGQGLQFLFEYFSETQRNKGNFPGRFSGRQFSNSRSEMNVSTLELGDSALYLCASSLYPGGYEQFFGPGTRLTVL.

Points on this clone: A read error may produce the germline difference seen at one junction end. The chain links TRBV7-9 to TRBJ2-2; a possible D gene is TRBD2 (6 bases). The germline CDR1 and CDR2 sequences are SEHNR and FQNEAQ (reference sequence). This CDR3 is built from 13 residues. Written as DNA, the CDR3 is TGTTCCAGCAGCCCGACTAGCACCGGGGAGCTGTTTTTT. Its protein is CSSSPTSTGELFF.

The J gene is TRBJ2-3, the V gene TRBV2; D call uncertain. This CDR3 comprises 16 residues. The V gene lost 3 bases and the J gene lost 2 bases, with 15 bases spanning the gap. Germline lookup yields CDR1 SNHLY and CDR2 FYNNEI. CDR3: CASSERPYTNTDTQYF. The CDR3 nucleotides are TGTGCCAGCAGTGAGCGGCCTTACACTAACACAGATACGCAGTATTTT.

The chain links TRBV28 to TRBJ1-4; the D gene is possibly TRBD1 (5 bases). The length of the CDR3 is 17 residues. The V gene's germline CDR1 is MDHEN and CDR2 SYDVKM. Deletions cut 3 bases from V and 2 bases from J, with 16 bases between. The chain's CDR3 is CASSLAQGMSTNEKLFF. In nucleotides, the CDR3 is TGTGCCAGCAGTTTGGCGCAGGGTATGTCGACTAATGAAAAACTGTTTTTT.

The chain recombines TRBV9 with TRBJ1-2, with TRBD1 matching over 7 bases. Trimming at V came to 0 bases and at J to 4 bases, leaving 6 bases not matched to a gene. CDR3 length: 15 amino acids. Germline V gene data show CDR1 as SGDLS and CDR2 as YYNGEE. CDR3 loop: CASSVGGGQFYGYTF. CDR3 sequence (DNA): TGTGCCAGCAGCGTAGGTGGGGGACAGTTCTATGGCTACACCTTC.

This rearrangement joins TRBV5-1 to TRBJ1-2; 9 positions match TRBD1. This CDR3 region has 13 residues. Germline V CDR1 and CDR2: SGHRS, YFSETQ. Trimming at V came to 3 bases and at J to 6 bases, leaving 3 bases not matched to a gene. Written as DNA, the CDR3 is TGCGCCAGCAGCTCGGACAGGGGCAATGGCTACACCTTC. This codes for CASSSDRGNGYTF.

The DNA for the CDR3 is TGTGCCAGCAGCCGAGCCGCTGAGCAGTTCTTC. The encoded protein is CASSRAAEQFF. V and J are TRBV5-6 and TRBJ2-1; D uncertain. The length of the CDR3 is 11 residues. Germline V gives CDR1 SGHDT, CDR2 YYEEEE. V gave up 4 bases and J gave up 9 bases, with 8 bases separating them. Full variable domain (outside the CDR3, taken from reference TRBV5-6 and TRBJ2-1): DAGVTQSPTHLIKTRGQQVTLRCSPKSGHDTVSWYQQALGQGPQFIFQYYEEEERQRGNFPDRFSGHQFPNYSSELNVNALLLGDSALYLCASSRAAEQFFGPGTRLTVL.

This chain's CDR3 is CASSFQGYIDEQYF. The DNA for the CDR3 is TGCGCCAGCAGCTTCCAGGGGTACATCGACGAGCAGTACTTC. The chain joins TRBV5-1 to TRBJ2-7; TRBD1 is a possible D gene (6 bases). Germline CDR1 and CDR2: SGHRS and YFSETQ. With 2 bases removed from V and 5 bases from J, the gap between germline ends came to 14 bases. CDR3 length: 14 amino acids.

Worth noting for this clone: Additional DNA sequences in this sample encode the identical CDR3. This chain joins TRBV7-3 and TRBJ1-1; no clear D gene. Germline CDR1 is SGHTA and CDR2 is FQGTGA. V was shortened by 4 bases and J by 0 bases, with 6 bases between the two germline ends. CDR3 length: 13 residues. CDR3 sequence (DNA): TGTGCCAGCAGCTCGCAGGTGAACACTGAAGCTTTCTTT. It is translated as CASSSQVNTEAFF.

The chain couples TRBV5-1 to TRBJ2-1; D is perhaps TRBD1 (5 bases). V lost 2 bases, J lost 8 bases, and 17 bases lay in between. The CDR3 runs to 15 residues. The germline CDR1 and CDR2 sequences are SGHRS and YFSETQ. This CDR3 reads CASSFRGRWIDEQFF. CDR3 coding DNA: TGCGCCAGCAGCTTTAGGGGCAGGTGGATCGATGAGCAGTTCTTC. Based on the CDR3 plus reference TRBV5-1 and TRBJ2-1, the full variable domain is KAGVTQTPRYLIKTRGQQVTLSCSPISGHRSVSWYQQTPGQGLQFLFEYFSETQRNKGNFPGRFSGRQFSNSRSEMNVSTLELGDSALYLCASSFRGRWIDEQFFGPGTRLTVL.

V usage is TRBV28 and J usage is TRBJ1-2; 8 bases line up with TRBD1. Trimming at V came to 4 bases and at J to 8 bases, leaving 9 bases not matched to a gene. The CDR3 is 14 residues long. Germline values: CDR1 MDHEN, CDR2 SYDVKM. This CDR3 is CASSSPRGHGGYTF. CDR3 DNA sequence: TGTGCCAGCAGTTCCCCCAGGGGGCATGGGGGCTACACCTTC.

The chain joins TRBV7-2 to TRBJ2-5; D is possibly TRBD2 (7 bases). From germline, CDR1 is SGHTA and CDR2 FQGNSA. V was clipped by 2 bases and J by 7 bases, with 17 bases between them. The CDR3 covers 15 residues. CDR3 loop: CASSLNGGARGTQYF. DNA of the CDR3: TGTGCCAGCAGCTTAAATGGGGGGGCGAGAGGGACCCAGTACTTC.

J is TRBJ2-3 and V is TRBV7-2, with D maybe TRBD1 (6 bases). This CDR3 is 15 amino acids long. Germline V gene data show CDR1 as SGHTA and CDR2 as FQGNSA. Trimming left V 5 bases short and J 4 bases short, with 16 bases between. The CDR3 protein is CASSQHREKPDTQYF. The CDR3 nucleotides are TGTGCCAGCAGCCAACACAGGGAGAAGCCAGATACGCAGTATTTT.

CDR3 nucleotide sequence: TGTGCCAGCAGTGATAACAGCTTTGGCGGCTACACCTTC. This gives the protein CASSDNSFGGYTF. The chain recombines TRBV6-4 with TRBJ1-2; D is undetermined. The CDR3 totals 13 residues. Trimming took 3 bases from V and 8 from J, leaving 13 bases between them. Germline loops: CDR1 MRHNA, CDR2 SNTAGT.

The chain links TRBV7-2 to TRBJ1-1, with 7 nucleotides matching TRBD1. Looked up from germline, CDR1 is SGHTA and CDR2 is FQGNSA. CDR3 size: 15 residues. V gave up 4 bases and J gave up 6 bases; unmatched junction bases: 11. The CDR3 DNA reads as TGTGCCAGCAGCTCGAGCAGGGTCAGGGGGGCTGAAGCTTTCTTT. It is translated as CASSSSRVRGAEAFF.

This chain joins TRBV7-9 and TRBJ2-7, with a possible D match to TRBD1 (6 bases). CDR1 is SEHNR, CDR2 FQNEAQ, per germline (reference sequence). V lost 4 bases and J 0 bases, leaving 10 bases between the germline ends. This CDR3 comprises 14 residues. CDR3 region: CASSSRDNSYEQYF. DNA of the CDR3: TGTGCCAGCAGCTCCCGGGACAACTCCTACGAGCAGTACTTC.

The CDR3 region is CASSPTARADYEQYF. The CDR3 DNA sequence: TGTGCCAGCAGCCCCACGGCCAGGGCCGACTACGAGCAGTACTTC. This chain joins TRBV11-2 and TRBJ2-7; D is perhaps TRBD1 (5 bases). The V end lost 5 bases, the J end lost 3 bases, and 17 bases lay between the germline ends. CDR3 size: 15 residues. From germline, CDR1 is SGHAT and CDR2 FQNNGV.

The chain carries TRBV11-2 and TRBJ2-5, with D perhaps matching TRBD2 (5 bases). Trimming cost V 5 bases and J 2 bases, with 15 bases left between them. This CDR3 comprises 15 residues. Germline loops: CDR1 SGHAT, CDR2 FQNNGV. The CDR3 protein is CASSHSSAGQETQYF. Here the CDR3 DNA reads TGTGCCAGCAGCCATTCGTCGGCGGGTCAAGAGACCCAGTACTTC.

CDR3 sequence: CASSPYTDTQYF. CDR3 sequence (DNA): TGTGCCAGCAGTCCGTACACAGATACGCAGTATTTT. The chain has TRBV28 and TRBJ2-3; no definite D call. The CDR3 contains 12 residues. V gave up 5 bases and J gave up 2 bases, with 5 bases separating them. The germline V gene encodes CDR1 MDHEN and CDR2 SYDVKM.

CDR3 sequence reads: CASTWGEAGLSYNEQFF. CDR3 sequence (DNA): TGTGCCAGCACCTGGGGTGAGGCGGGACTTAGCTACAATGAGCAGTTCTTC. The chain carries TRBV5-8 and TRBJ2-1; the D gene is possibly TRBD2 (6 bases). V lost 6 bases and J 3 bases, leaving 22 bases between the germline ends. The germline CDR1 and CDR2 sequences are SGHTS and YDEGEE. The CDR3 contains 17 residues.

The V and J genes are TRBV28 and TRBJ1-1; 8 bases align to TRBD1. Trimming took 5 bases from V and 7 from J; bases not matched to a gene: 12. In germline, CDR1 is MDHEN, CDR2 SYDVKM. The CDR3 spans 15 residues. The CDR3 here is CASSAPGQGASEAFF. In DNA, the CDR3 is TGTGCCAGCAGTGCCCCGGGGCAGGGGGCGAGTGAAGCTTTCTTT.